One and the same sample provided the 13 T cell receptor beta chains below, sequenced in a study of blood T cell repertoires in COVID-19. Assay: immunoSEQ multiplex PCR; the TCRdb copy retains only in-frame clones and omits some. This sample has some 200,000 clones, with more than 70% found just once. The sequenced sample was peripheral blood. The receptors come from a man aged 35-49 years with active or convalescent COVID-19.

V is TRBV18 and J is TRBJ1-5, with TRBD1 matching 9 bases. CDR3 length: 20 amino acids. Germline V CDR1 and CDR2: KGHSH, LQKENI. Trimming took 1 base from V and 5 from J; bases not matched to a gene: 18. The CDR3 here is CASSPRFERTGAVSYQPQHF. CDR3 DNA sequence: TGTGCCAGCTCACCACGATTCGAGCGGACAGGGGCCGTATCTTATCAGCCCCAGCATTTT.

The chain employs TRBV29-1 and TRBJ1-1, with a possible D match to TRBD1 (6 bases). Between the trimmed V and J ends, which lost 1 base and 4 bases, there was a span of 10 bases. The CDR3 sequence is 13 residues long. Germline V gene sequence: CDR1 SQVTM, CDR2 ANQGSEA. The CDR3 loop reads CSVEVGGSTEAFF. The CDR3 nucleotides are TGCAGCGTTGAAGTTGGGGGCTCCACTGAAGCTTTCTTT.

For the CDR3, the DNA is TGTGCCAGTAGTGCCCGACTAGCGGGAAGAGGGTTGGAGACCCAGTACTTC. Its protein product is CASSARLAGRGLETQYF. The V and J genes are TRBV19 and TRBJ2-5, with TRBD2 matching over 11 bases. Germline V gene lookup returns CDR1 LNHDA and CDR2 SQIVND (reference sequence). V shed 5 bases and J 5 bases; nucleotides not matched to a gene: 13. The CDR3 has 17 amino acids.

This chain uses TRBV6-5 with TRBJ1-6, with 10 bases that match TRBD1. The V segment lost 6 bases and the J segment 7 bases; nucleotides outside the gene matches: 6. The CDR3 length is 15 residues. Germline assignment: CDR1 MNHEY and CDR2 SVGAGI. CDR3 region: CASSRSGQGNSPLHF. DNA of the CDR3: TGTGCCAGCAGCCGCTCGGGACAGGGGAATTCACCCCTCCACTTT.

The chain uses TRBV6-2 or TRBV6-3 and TRBJ2-3; perhaps TRBD2 as D (6 bases). This CDR3 spans 14 amino acids. CDR1 and CDR2 (germline): MNHEY, SVGEGT. Between the trimmed V and J ends, which lost 5 bases and 3 bases, there was a span of 12 bases. The CDR3 spells CASSAGRKTDTQYF. CDR3 bases: TGTGCCAGCAGTGCGGGGAGGAAGACAGATACGCAGTATTTT.

This clone was counted a few times. The chain couples TRBV2 to TRBJ1-3; D is unclear. The CDR3 runs 15 residues. V lost 2 bases, J lost 0 bases, and 8 bases lay in between. The germline gives CDR1 SNHLY, CDR2 FYNNEI. The CDR3 spells CASSESRNSGNTIYF. The CDR3 coding sequence is TGTGCCAGCAGTGAAAGCAGGAACTCTGGAAACACCATATATTTT.

This rearrangement joins TRBV19 to TRBJ1-5, with TRBD1 identical over 8 bases. Per the germline V gene, CDR1 is LNHDA and CDR2 is SQIVND (reference sequence). This CDR3 has 18 amino acids. Losses at the gene ends were 5 bases for V and 2 bases for J; bases not matched to a gene: 14. In DNA, the CDR3 is TGTGCCAGTAGTGTGGGGAAAAAAACGGGACAGGGCAATCAGCCCCAGCATTTT. This translates into CASSVGKKTGQGNQPQHF.

V usage is TRBV19 and J usage is TRBJ1-3; D is unclear. The CDR3 is 14 residues long. Germline V gene data show CDR1 as LNHDA and CDR2 as SQIVND (reference sequence). Trimming cost V 7 bases and J 3 bases, with 13 bases left between them. Here the CDR3 DNA reads TGTGCCAGTAAGAAACAATCGGGTGGAAACACCATATATTTT. Translation: CASKKQSGGNTIYF.

This clone appeared once. The CDR3, as DNA: TGTGCCAGCAGTTTATCCGGGGGATGGGGCACTGAAGCTTTCTTT. Translation: CASSLSGGWGTEAFF. The chain combines TRBV27 with TRBJ1-1; weak D call: TRBD1 (5 bases). The length of the CDR3 is 15 residues. Germline loops: CDR1 MNHEY, CDR2 SMNVEV (reference sequence). V shed 0 bases and J shed 4 bases, with 12 bases lying between them.

V is TRBV2 and J is TRBJ2-2; D gene uncertain. The CDR3 runs 14 residues. V dropped 5 bases and J dropped 4 bases, with 11 bases sitting between them. The germline gives CDR1 SNHLY, CDR2 FYNNEI. CDR3 nucleotides: TGTGCCAGCAGTCTTACACCATCCACCGGGGAGCTGTTTTTT. Amino acid sequence: CASSLTPSTGELFF.

The V and J genes are TRBV11-3 and TRBJ2-7; D gene uncertain. Deletions cut 2 bases from V and 5 bases from J, with 10 bases between. The CDR3 runs to 13 residues. The germline V gene encodes CDR1 SGHNT and CDR2 YENEEA. DNA for the CDR3: TGTGCCAGCAGCTTACCGACCGGAGACGAGCAGTACTTC. The encoded protein is CASSLPTGDEQYF.

The count of this clone is one. The genes are TRBV5-1 and TRBJ1-4; D uncertain. This CDR3 has 18 residues. The germline gives CDR1 SGHRS, CDR2 YFSETQ. Trimming stripped 4 bases from V and 5 bases from J, with 24 bases between. The CDR3 nucleotides are TGCGCCAGCAGCCGGGGAGGTTTTTTGAGTACCACCAATGAAAAACTGTTTTTT. Translating it yields CASSRGGFLSTTNEKLFF.

In regard to this clone: The same CDR3 is also encoded by other DNA sequences in this sample. The chain couples TRBV5-1 to TRBJ1-5; TRBD1 aligns across 9 bases. Germline loops: CDR1 SGHRS, CDR2 YFSETQ. J lost 7 bases, V lost 4 bases, and 6 bases had no gene match. The CDR3 is made up of 14 amino acids. This CDR3 reads CASSPGQGLQPQHF. The CDR3, as DNA: TGCGCCAGCAGCCCCGGACAGGGGTTGCAGCCCCAGCATTTT. Full variable domain (missing parts from reference TRBV5-1 and TRBJ1-5): KAGVTQTPRYLIKTRGQQVTLSCSPISGHRSVSWYQQTPGQGLQFLFEYFSETQRNKGNFPGRFSGRQFSNSRSEMNVSTLELGDSALYLCASSPGQGLQPQHFGDGTRLSIL.